What follows describes a single TCR beta chain. The tumor samples were collected prior to definitive surgery or chemotherapy. This sample was taken from a study of high-grade serous ovarian cancer treatment subgroups. In the study overall: Each sample yielded on average 7,494 unique TCR beta rearrangements from 13,000 or so reads.

Per the germline V gene, CDR1 is KGHSH and CDR2 is LQKENI. Trimming shortened V by 2 bases and J by 4 bases, and 11 bases separated the two germline ends. This CDR3 has 14 residues. Here immunoSEQ multiplex PCR was the method, and the copy in TCRdb shows in-frame clones only, minus some. The table shows 3,200 or so clones, with over 65% occurring only once. The chain links TRBV18 to TRBJ1-2; no clear D gene. The source is a human donor with high-grade serous ovarian cancer. Sequenced: tumor tissue. The DNA of the CDR3 is TGTGCCAGCTCACCAAGAGGTCCCCTCTATGGCTACACCTTC. Amino acids: CASSPRGPLYGYTF.